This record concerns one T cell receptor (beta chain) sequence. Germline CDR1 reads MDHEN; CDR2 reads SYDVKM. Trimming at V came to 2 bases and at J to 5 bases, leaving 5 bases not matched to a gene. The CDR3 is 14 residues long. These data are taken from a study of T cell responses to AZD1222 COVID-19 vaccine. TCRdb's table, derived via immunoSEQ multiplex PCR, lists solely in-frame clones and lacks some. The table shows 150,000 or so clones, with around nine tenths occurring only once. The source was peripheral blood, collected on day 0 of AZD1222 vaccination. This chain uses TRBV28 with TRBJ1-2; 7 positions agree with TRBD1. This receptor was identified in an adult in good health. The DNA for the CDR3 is TGTGCCAGCAGTTTACCCGGACAGGCTTATGGCTACACCTTC. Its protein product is CASSLPGQAYGYTF.